The clone carrying this T cell receptor beta chain was recorded at least ten times. The antigen remains undetermined. Amplified regions were TCR beta CDR3 sequences from RNA transcripts. The HTBI primer set drove a first-round RT-PCR of the TCR CDR3. MiXCR, run by TCRdb on the multiplex PCR reads, gives a single entry per CDR3 protein. Of around 600,000 distinct CDR3 sequences in the sample, more than 15% were seen once. The source of the sample is a study of T cells in Graves' hyperthyroidism and ophthalmopathy. Overall study findings and caveats: Ophthalmopathy, which appeared later, was predicted by the model a median roughly 6.5 months before onset.

This CDR3 is built from 16 residues. Germline loops: CDR1 LGHDT, CDR2 YNNKEL (reference sequence). V lost 3 bases to trimming and J lost 4 bases, with 18 bases between them. Extraction of PBMCs used roughly 10 ml of fresh peripheral blood. Sequenced sample: blood. This sequence originates from a woman aged 40 to 55 with Graves' ophthalmopathy. The chain joins TRBV3-1 to TRBJ2-5; the D gene is possibly TRBD1 (5 bases). This CDR3 reads CASSQDAGPRPETQYF. The CDR3 region has the DNA TGTGCCAGCAGCCAGGACGCAGGGCCGCGCCCAGAGACCCAGTACTTC.